This TCR beta chain was identified in a study of blood T cells in healthy people across ages. PCR was performed a second time for about 7 to 12 cycles using a sample-barcoded 5' primer and a J-beta primer mix. From the 5' RACE reads, TCRdb called clonotypes with MiXCR, one entry per CDR3 protein. The data hold approximately 1.5 million distinct CDR3 sequences, with roughly a third observed a single time. There were healthy Caucasian individuals from Russia, aged roughly 6 to 90, serving as donors. This clonotype has more than one count but fewer than ten. This clone may be a read error of a much larger clone one base away. After removal of 6 bases from V and 6 bases from J, the junction contained 5 bases not matched to a gene. The CDR3 runs 14 residues.

The receptor was derived from a woman aged 25-40 years in good health. The V gene is TRBV12-3 or TRBV12-4, the J gene TRBJ2-2; 9 bases match TRBD2. The sequencing input was blood. The CDR3 DNA is TGTGCCAGCAGAGGGACTAGCCGGGCCGGGGAGCTGTTTTTT. As protein: CASRGTSRAGELFF.